One and the same sample provided the 18 T cell receptor beta chains below, sequenced in a study of shared clonotypes between healthy human individuals. Selected positively for CCR7 and CD45RO-negative, naive CD8 cells excluded terminally differentiated effector memory CD45RA+ cells. Only in-frame clones appear in the TCRdb table, and some are missing; sequencing was by immunoSEQ multiplex PCR. Here the sample spans around 1,900,000 clones, 90% to 95% being singletons. Material for sequencing was naive CD8+ T cells from PBMCs. The receptors derive from a man aged 18 to 30 in good health. Some clones in this sample may be carry-over from other donors' samples.

For the CDR3, the DNA is TGCGCCAGCAGTGAGTCGGGGAGGACTAGCAATCAGCCCCAGCATTTT. It codes for CASSESGRTSNQPQHF. This chain joins TRBV10-2 and TRBJ1-5; D call uncertain. V dropped 0 bases and J dropped 0 bases, with 9 bases sitting between them. The CDR3 spans 16 residues. CDR1 WSHSY and CDR2 SAAADI come from the germline V gene.

The V call is TRBV27, the J call TRBJ2-1; 10 nucleotides line up with TRBD2. The V gene's germline CDR1 is MNHEY and CDR2 SMNVEV (reference sequence). Losses at the gene ends were 3 bases for V and 8 bases for J; bases not matched to a gene: 4. The length of the CDR3 is 14 residues. This chain's CDR3 is CASSFGTSVHEQFF. Here the CDR3 DNA reads TGTGCCAGCAGTTTTGGGACTAGCGTCCATGAGCAGTTCTTC.

The gene calls are TRBV9 and TRBJ2-3; 9 bases fit TRBD2. The J segment lost 3 bases and the V segment lost 0 bases, leaving 5 bases of the junction unmatched. Per the germline V gene, CDR1 is SGDLS and CDR2 is YYNGEE. The CDR3 consists of 16 residues. This CDR3 is CASSVDSSGTTDTQYF. The CDR3 nucleotides are TGTGCCAGCAGCGTAGATTCTAGCGGGACGACAGATACGCAGTATTTT.

As regards this clone: Different DNA sequences within this sample yield the same CDR3. V usage is TRBV6-6 and J usage is TRBJ2-7; D uncertain. V was cut by 6 bases and J by 6 bases, with 3 bases left in between. The CDR3 has 9 amino acids. CDR1 and CDR2 (germline): MNHNY, SVGAGI (reference sequence). In nucleotides, the CDR3 is TGTGCCAGCAGCCCCGAGCAGTACTTC. It specifies CASSPEQYF.

This chain joins TRBV28 and TRBJ1-2; maybe TRBD1 (5 bases). The CDR3 spans 16 residues. Per the germline V gene, CDR1 is MDHEN and CDR2 is SYDVKM. Trimming removed 2 bases at V and 8 bases at J, with 21 bases between. The CDR3 DNA reads as TGTGCCAGCAGTTTAAAACATCGGGCCAGGGCTGACGGCTACACCTTC. It encodes CASSLKHRARADGYTF.

This clone occurred once. The chain joins TRBV10-3 to TRBJ1-1; no reliable D call. The CDR3 length is 13 residues. Trimming took off 4 bases at V and 8 bases at J, with 14 bases between the two ends. From germline, CDR1 is ENHRY and CDR2 SYGVKD. The CDR3 is CAISVMAGAEAFF. The CDR3 bases are TGTGCCATCAGTGTGATGGCAGGCGCAGAAGCTTTCTTT.

This rearrangement joins TRBV9 to TRBJ2-3, with D unclear. Germline CDR1 reads SGDLS; CDR2 reads YYNGEE. V was pared by 6 bases and J by 0 bases, with 11 bases between. This CDR3 is built from 14 residues. CDR3: CASTFAGSTDTQYF. The CDR3 DNA is TGTGCCAGCACATTCGCCGGGAGCACAGATACGCAGTATTTT.

The chain recombines TRBV27 with TRBJ2-1; 8 nucleotides line up with TRBD2. The germline V gene encodes CDR1 MNHEY and CDR2 SMNVEV (reference sequence). The CDR3 contains 16 residues. Trimming cost V 4 bases and J 6 bases; bases outside gene matches: 11. The CDR3 sequence: CASSSLGSGSFNEQFF. For the CDR3, the DNA is TGTGCCAGCAGTTCCCTAGGGAGCGGGAGCTTCAATGAGCAGTTCTTC.

The V and J genes are TRBV6-5 and TRBJ2-7, with 9 bases fitting TRBD1. Trimming took 5 bases from V and 0 from J; bases not matched to a gene: 8. Germline loops: CDR1 MNHEY, CDR2 SVGAGI. This CDR3 has 16 amino acids. The CDR3 sequence is CASSHFSTGGSYEQYF. As DNA, the CDR3 is TGTGCCAGCAGTCACTTTTCGACAGGGGGCTCCTACGAGCAGTACTTC.

This rearrangement joins TRBV4-1 to TRBJ1-4, with TRBD1 matching 10 bases. The CDR3 has 16 residues. The germline gives CDR1 MGHRA, CDR2 YSYEKL. Trimming cost V 10 bases and J 7 bases; bases outside gene matches: 15. This chain's CDR3 is CATRRPPGQGSEKLFF. As DNA, the CDR3 is TGCGCCACCCGGCGTCCACCGGGACAGGGGAGTGAAAAACTGTTTTTT.

V and J are TRBV7-2 and TRBJ1-2; D is unresolved. Germline values: CDR1 SGHTA, CDR2 FQGNSA. CDR3 length: 16 amino acids. The V end was cut by 2 bases, the J end by 8 bases, with 21 bases between. The CDR3 sequence: CASSLPPGDYVYGYTF. In DNA form, the CDR3 reads TGTGCCAGCAGCTTACCCCCCGGGGATTACGTATACGGCTACACCTTC. Looking up the rest from reference TRBV7-2 and TRBJ1-2 gives the full variable domain: GAGVSQSPSNKVTEKGKDVELRCDPISGHTALYWYRQSLGQGLEFLIYFQGNSAPDKSGLPSDRFSAERTGGSVSTLTIQRTQQEDSAVYLCASSLPPGDYVYGYTFGSGTRLTVV.

The chain recombines TRBV9 with TRBJ1-1; D is possibly TRBD1 (5 bases). The CDR3 extends over 12 amino acids. Trimming removed 7 bases at V and 4 bases at J, with 11 bases between. The germline CDR1 and CDR2 sequences are SGDLS and YYNGEE. CDR3 in DNA: TGTGCCAGCGGGGCGCCTGGCACTGAAGCTTTCTTT. It codes for CASGAPGTEAFF.

The chain links TRBV9 to TRBJ2-5; possibly TRBD2 for D (6 bases). Trimming pared 0 bases from V and 1 base from J, leaving 13 bases between. Looked up from germline, CDR1 is SGDLS and CDR2 is YYNGEE. The CDR3 has 16 residues. DNA of the CDR3: TGTGCCAGCAGCGTAGGGCGGGACGCATTCCAAGAGACCCAGTACTTC. Amino acids: CASSVGRDAFQETQYF.

The chain employs TRBV5-5 and TRBJ2-7; 8 bases line up with TRBD1. The junction had 5 bases not matched to a gene; V was cut back by 0 bases and J by 3 bases. CDR1 is SGHKS and CDR2 is YYEKEE in the germline V gene (reference sequence). This CDR3 is 15 amino acids long. CDR3 residues: CASSLESGTGYEQYF. The DNA for the CDR3 is TGTGCCAGCAGCTTGGAGTCTGGGACAGGCTACGAGCAGTACTTC.

This chain connects TRBV11-3 to TRBJ1-1; D is possibly TRBD1 (6 bases). V lost 5 bases to trimming and J lost 4 bases, with 11 bases between them. Germline V lookup: CDR1 SGHNT, CDR2 YENEEA. The CDR3 has 13 residues. The CDR3 reads CASSRGSGTEAFF. CDR3 DNA: TGTGCCAGCAGCAGGGGGTCGGGCACTGAAGCTTTCTTT.

The J gene is TRBJ2-7, the V gene TRBV4-3; TRBD1 might be the D (6 bases). The CDR3 extends over 15 amino acids. Germline CDR1 reads LGHNA; CDR2 reads YSLEER. V was clipped by 0 bases and J by 3 bases, with 12 bases between them. The CDR3 DNA reads as TGCGCCAGCAGCCAAGATCGCGGACAGTACTACGAGCAGTACTTC. Its protein product is CASSQDRGQYYEQYF.

This clone was counted once. At the DNA level, this CDR3 is encoded by other sequences in the same sample as well. The V and J genes are TRBV19 and TRBJ1-3, with D uncertain. Between the trimmed V and J ends, which lost 7 bases and 4 bases, there was a span of 5 bases. Per the germline V gene, CDR1 is LNHDA and CDR2 is SQIVND (reference sequence). The CDR3 length is 11 residues. The CDR3 is CASTYGNTIYF. CDR3 nucleotides: TGTGCCAGTACGTACGGAAACACCATATATTTT.

The chain carries TRBV27 and TRBJ2-6, with 7 bases lining up with TRBD1. The CDR3 spans 17 residues. The germline V gene has CDR1 MNHEY and CDR2 SMNVEV (reference sequence). Trimming cost V 5 bases and J 2 bases; bases outside gene matches: 9. The CDR3 DNA reads as TGTGCCAGCAGTCAACTGACAGGGATGGCTGGGGCCAACGTCCTGACTTTC. This sequence encodes CASSQLTGMAGANVLTF.